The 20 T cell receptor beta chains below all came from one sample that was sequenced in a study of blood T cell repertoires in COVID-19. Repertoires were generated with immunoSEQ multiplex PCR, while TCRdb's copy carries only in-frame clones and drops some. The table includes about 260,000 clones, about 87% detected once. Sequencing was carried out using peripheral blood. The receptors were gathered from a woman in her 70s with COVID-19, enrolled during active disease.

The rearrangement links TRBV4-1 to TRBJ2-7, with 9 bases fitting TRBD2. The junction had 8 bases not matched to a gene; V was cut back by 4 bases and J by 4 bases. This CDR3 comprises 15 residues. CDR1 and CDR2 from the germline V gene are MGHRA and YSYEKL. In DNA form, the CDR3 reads TGCGCCAGCAGCCCTTCCTCAGCGGGAGGTTACGAGCAGTACTTC. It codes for CASSPSSAGGYEQYF.

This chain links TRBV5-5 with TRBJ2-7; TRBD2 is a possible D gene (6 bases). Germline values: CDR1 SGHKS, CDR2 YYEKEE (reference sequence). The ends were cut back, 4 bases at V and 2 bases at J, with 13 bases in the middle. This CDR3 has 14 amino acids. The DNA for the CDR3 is TGTGCCAGCAGCCGGGACTGGGGGACCTACGAGCAGTACTTC. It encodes CASSRDWGTYEQYF.

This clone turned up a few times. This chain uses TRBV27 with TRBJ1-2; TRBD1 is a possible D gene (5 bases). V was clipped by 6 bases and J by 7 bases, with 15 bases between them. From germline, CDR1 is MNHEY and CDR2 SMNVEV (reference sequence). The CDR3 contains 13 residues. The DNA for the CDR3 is TGTGCCAGCAGAACCTCAGGGATAGGTGGCTACACCTTC. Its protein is CASRTSGIGGYTF.

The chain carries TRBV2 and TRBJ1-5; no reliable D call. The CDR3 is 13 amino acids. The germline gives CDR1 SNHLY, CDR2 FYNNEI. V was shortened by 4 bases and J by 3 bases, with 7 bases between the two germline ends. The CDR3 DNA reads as TGTGCCAGCAGTGCGGACTACAATCAGCCCCAGCATTTT. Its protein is CASSADYNQPQHF.

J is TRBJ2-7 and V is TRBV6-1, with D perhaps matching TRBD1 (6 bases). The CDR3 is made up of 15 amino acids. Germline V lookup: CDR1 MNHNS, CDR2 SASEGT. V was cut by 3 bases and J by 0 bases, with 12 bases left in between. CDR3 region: CASSDRGSYSYEQYF. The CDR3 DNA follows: TGTGCCAGCAGTGACAGGGGATCATACTCCTACGAGCAGTACTTC.

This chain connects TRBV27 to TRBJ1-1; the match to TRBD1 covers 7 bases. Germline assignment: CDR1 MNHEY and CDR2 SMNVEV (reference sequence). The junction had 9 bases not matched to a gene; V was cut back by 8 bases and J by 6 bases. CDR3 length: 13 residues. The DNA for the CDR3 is TGTGCCAGCCGCTCAACGGGACAGTCTGAAGCTTTCTTT. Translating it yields CASRSTGQSEAFF.

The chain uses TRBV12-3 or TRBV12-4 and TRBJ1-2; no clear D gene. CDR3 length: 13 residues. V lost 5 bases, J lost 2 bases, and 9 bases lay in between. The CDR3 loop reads CASSKRVNYGYTF. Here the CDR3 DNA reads TGTGCCAGCAGTAAGCGGGTGAACTATGGCTACACCTTC.

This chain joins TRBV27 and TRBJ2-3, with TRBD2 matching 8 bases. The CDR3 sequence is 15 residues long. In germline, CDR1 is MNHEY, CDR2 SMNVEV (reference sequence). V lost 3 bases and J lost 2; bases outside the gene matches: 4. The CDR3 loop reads CASSFTSGHTDTQYF. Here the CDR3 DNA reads TGTGCCAGCAGTTTTACTAGCGGTCACACAGATACGCAGTATTTT.

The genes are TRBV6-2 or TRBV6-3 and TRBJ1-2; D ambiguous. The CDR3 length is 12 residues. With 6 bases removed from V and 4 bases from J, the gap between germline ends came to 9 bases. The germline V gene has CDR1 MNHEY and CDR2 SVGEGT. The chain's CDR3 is CASSDKLYGYTF. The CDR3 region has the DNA TGTGCCAGCAGCGATAAACTCTATGGCTACACCTTC.

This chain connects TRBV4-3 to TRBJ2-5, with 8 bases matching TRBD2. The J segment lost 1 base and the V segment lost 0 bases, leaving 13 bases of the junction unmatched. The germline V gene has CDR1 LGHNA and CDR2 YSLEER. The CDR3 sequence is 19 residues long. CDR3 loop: CASSQDLPGGIPTQETQYF. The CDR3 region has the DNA TGCGCCAGCAGCCAAGATTTGCCGGGAGGGATCCCCACCCAAGAGACCCAGTACTTC.

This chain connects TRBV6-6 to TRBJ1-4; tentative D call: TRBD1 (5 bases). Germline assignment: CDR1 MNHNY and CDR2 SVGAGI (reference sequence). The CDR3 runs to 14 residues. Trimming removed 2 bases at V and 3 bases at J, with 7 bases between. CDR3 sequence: CASSYGRANEKLFF. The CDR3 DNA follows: TGTGCCAGCAGTTACGGCAGGGCTAATGAAAAACTGTTTTTT.

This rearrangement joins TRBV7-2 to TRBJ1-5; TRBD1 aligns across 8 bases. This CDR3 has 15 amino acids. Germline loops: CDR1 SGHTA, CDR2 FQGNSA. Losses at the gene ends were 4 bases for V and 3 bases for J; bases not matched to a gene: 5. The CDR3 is CASSSQGANNQPQHF. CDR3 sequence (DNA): TGTGCCAGCAGCTCTCAGGGGGCTAACAATCAGCCCCAGCATTTT. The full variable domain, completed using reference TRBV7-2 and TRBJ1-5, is GAGVSQSPSNKVTEKGKDVELRCDPISGHTALYWYRQSLGQGLEFLIYFQGNSAPDKSGLPSDRFSAERTGGSVSTLTIQRTQQEDSAVYLCASSSQGANNQPQHFGDGTRLSIL.

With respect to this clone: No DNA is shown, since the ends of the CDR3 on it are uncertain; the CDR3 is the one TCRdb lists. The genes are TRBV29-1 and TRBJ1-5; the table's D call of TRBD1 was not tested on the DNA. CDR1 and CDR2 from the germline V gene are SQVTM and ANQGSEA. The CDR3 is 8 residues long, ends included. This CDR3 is CSVGQGNF.

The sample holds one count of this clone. Written as DNA, the CDR3 is TGTGCCATCAGTGATGGGACAGGGAACACTGAAGCTTTCTTT. This gives the protein CAISDGTGNTEAFF. The rearrangement uses TRBV10-3 and TRBJ1-1, with TRBD1 matching over 8 bases. V gave up 3 bases and J gave up 1 base; unmatched junction bases: 1. This CDR3 is 14 amino acids long. Germline V gives CDR1 ENHRY, CDR2 SYGVKD.

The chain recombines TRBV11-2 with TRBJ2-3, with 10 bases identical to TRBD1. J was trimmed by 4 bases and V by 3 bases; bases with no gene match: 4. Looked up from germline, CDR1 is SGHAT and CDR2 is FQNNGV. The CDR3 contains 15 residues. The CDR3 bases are TGTGCCAGCAGCTTCTCCGGACAGGGGGCAGATACGCAGTATTTT. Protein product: CASSFSGQGADTQYF.

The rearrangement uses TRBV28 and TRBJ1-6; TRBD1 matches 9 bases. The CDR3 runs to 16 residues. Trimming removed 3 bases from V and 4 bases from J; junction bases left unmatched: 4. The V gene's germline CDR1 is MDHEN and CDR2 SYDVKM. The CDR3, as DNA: TGTGCCAGCAGTTTGGGACAGGGCTTTTATAATTCACCCCTCCACTTT. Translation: CASSLGQGFYNSPLHF.

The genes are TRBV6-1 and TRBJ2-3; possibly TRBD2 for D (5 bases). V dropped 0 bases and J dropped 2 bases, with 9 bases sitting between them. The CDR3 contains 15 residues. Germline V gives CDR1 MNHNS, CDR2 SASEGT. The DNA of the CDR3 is TGTGCCAGCAGTGAAGCGCGGGCTTTCACAGATACGCAGTATTTT. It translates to CASSEARAFTDTQYF.

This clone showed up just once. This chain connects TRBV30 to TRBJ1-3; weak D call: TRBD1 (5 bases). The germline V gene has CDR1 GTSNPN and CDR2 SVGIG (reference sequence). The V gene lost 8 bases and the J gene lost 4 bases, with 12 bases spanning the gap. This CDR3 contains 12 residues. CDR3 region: CAGDAGGNTIYF. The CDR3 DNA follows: TGTGCCGGGGACGCCGGGGGAAACACCATATATTTT.

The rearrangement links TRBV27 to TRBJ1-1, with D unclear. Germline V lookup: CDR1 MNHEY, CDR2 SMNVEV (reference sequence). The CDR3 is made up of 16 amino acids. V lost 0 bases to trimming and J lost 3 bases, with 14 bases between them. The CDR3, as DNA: TGTGCCAGCAGTTTATCCAGCCCGAACTACGACACTGAAGCTTTCTTT. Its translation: CASSLSSPNYDTEAFF.

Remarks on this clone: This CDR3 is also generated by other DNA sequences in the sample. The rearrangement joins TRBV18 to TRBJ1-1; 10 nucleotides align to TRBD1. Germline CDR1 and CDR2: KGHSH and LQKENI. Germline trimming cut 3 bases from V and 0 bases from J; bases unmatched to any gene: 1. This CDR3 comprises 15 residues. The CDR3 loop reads CASSPGQGLNTEAFF. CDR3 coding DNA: TGTGCCAGCTCACCGGGACAGGGGTTGAACACTGAAGCTTTCTTT.